The 23 T cell receptor beta chains presented below share a single source sample, sequenced in a study of cytomegalovirus exposure and HLA in healthy donors. Amplification used 60 Vbeta primers and 13 Jbeta primers. Assay: immunoSEQ multiplex PCR; the TCRdb copy retains only in-frame clones and omits some. The sample gives under 200,000 clones, over 75% of which show up once; around 15% is in the top ten. Sequences were obtained from PBMCs. The source is a man in his fifties or sixties in good health and CMV-seropositive.

This clone occurred a few times. The chain combines TRBV5-4 with TRBJ2-1; 11 nucleotides agree with TRBD2. The CDR3 is 15 residues long. V lost 4 bases and J lost 6; bases outside the gene matches: 6. CDR1 SGHNT and CDR2 YYREEE come from the germline V gene (reference sequence). The CDR3 nucleotides read TGTGCCAGCAGCCTGACTAGCGGGGCGTTCAATGAGCAGTTCTTC. Its protein is CASSLTSGAFNEQFF.

This chain uses TRBV2 with TRBJ1-2, with D maybe TRBD1 (5 bases). Germline loops: CDR1 SNHLY, CDR2 FYNNEI. This CDR3 contains 16 residues. V dropped 7 bases and J dropped 3 bases, with 21 bases sitting between them. The CDR3, as DNA: TGTGCCAGCATGGGGTGGGACTCGGGGACCGACTATGGCTACACCTTC. Amino acids: CASMGWDSGTDYGYTF.

V gene TRBV29-1 combines with J gene TRBJ2-1, with 7 nucleotides matching TRBD2. Unmatched junction bases numbered 5, after V lost 4 bases and J lost 2 bases. Germline lookup yields CDR1 SQVTM and CDR2 ANQGSEA. There are 14 residues in the CDR3. DNA for the CDR3: TGCAGCGTTGGTAACCGGGGGGCCTACAATGAGCAGTTCTTC. Translating it yields CSVGNRGAYNEQFF.

V gene TRBV28 combines with J gene TRBJ2-2; 12 nucleotides align to TRBD1. V trimming: 5 bases; J trimming: 7 bases; junction bases outside the gene matches: 5. Germline assignment: CDR1 MDHEN and CDR2 SYDVKM. This CDR3 comprises 15 residues. The CDR3 here is CASSGTGGMGGELFF. The CDR3 bases are TGTGCCAGCAGTGGGACAGGGGGCATGGGCGGGGAGCTGTTTTTT. Together with reference TRBV28 and TRBJ2-2, the CDR3 gives the full variable domain: DVKVTQSSRYLVKRTGEKVFLECVQDMDHENMFWYRQDPGLGLRLIYFSYDVKMKEKGDIPEGYSVSREKKERFSLILESASTNQTSMYLCASSGTGGMGGELFFGEGSRLTVL.

The J gene is TRBJ2-3, the V gene TRBV6-1; 13 bases align to TRBD2. Germline loops: CDR1 MNHNS, CDR2 SASEGT. This CDR3 region has 20 residues. The trim removed 2 bases at V and 2 bases at J, leaving 13 bases unmatched. In DNA form, the CDR3 reads TGTGCCAGCAGTGAACGACTAGCGGGGGGCTCCAGATTATACACAGATACGCAGTATTTT. This gives the protein CASSERLAGGSRLYTDTQYF.

The chain recombines TRBV6-1 with TRBJ2-2, with D maybe TRBD2 (5 bases). The germline V gene encodes CDR1 MNHNS and CDR2 SASEGT. The ends were cut back, 5 bases at V and 1 base at J, with 11 bases in the middle. This CDR3 has 15 residues. The CDR3 DNA is TGTGCCAGCAGTCGCCGGGAAATGAACACCGGGGAGCTGTTTTTT. It codes for CASSRREMNTGELFF.

This sequence joins TRBV5-6 and TRBJ1-4; the D gene is possibly TRBD1 (6 bases). V lost 4 bases, J lost 4 bases, and 17 bases lay in between. Germline-derived CDR1 and CDR2 are SGHDT and YYEEEE. This CDR3 has 16 amino acids. The CDR3 sequence is CASSRGSGANNEKLFF. CDR3 nucleotide sequence: TGTGCCAGCAGCAGGGGATCAGGGGCTAATAATGAAAAACTGTTTTTT.

There are a few counts of this clone. This chain's CDR3 is CASSWTGTEAFF. The CDR3 coding sequence is TGTGCCAGCAGCTGGACGGGGACTGAAGCTTTCTTT. The genes are TRBV7-8 and TRBJ1-1; unclear D gene. Germline CDR1 SGHVS, CDR2 FQNEAQ. This CDR3 has 12 amino acids. V gave up 4 bases and J gave up 5 bases, with 8 bases separating them.

This clone was detected a few times. The V call is TRBV4-2, the J call TRBJ2-2; 7 nucleotides agree with TRBD1. CDR1 LGHNA and CDR2 YNFKEQ come from the germline V gene. The CDR3 has 14 residues. Trimming at V came to 4 bases and at J to 7 bases, leaving 6 bases not matched to a gene. The CDR3 protein is CASSPGTDVGELFF. For the CDR3, the DNA is TGTGCCAGCAGCCCAGGGACAGACGTCGGGGAGCTGTTTTTT.

V gene TRBV28 combines with J gene TRBJ1-1; D is unclear. This CDR3 is built from 14 residues. V gave up 3 bases and J gave up 1 base, with 9 bases separating them. From germline, CDR1 is MDHEN and CDR2 SYDVKM. The CDR3 loop is CASSLVAGNTEAFF. For the CDR3, the DNA is TGTGCCAGCAGTTTGGTGGCAGGGAACACTGAAGCTTTCTTT.

The J gene is TRBJ1-5, the V gene TRBV28, with D hard to call. Germline V CDR1 and CDR2: MDHEN, SYDVKM. V was shortened by 5 bases and J by 1 base, with 12 bases between the two germline ends. The CDR3 has 15 amino acids. As DNA, the CDR3 is TGTGCCAGCAGTCCCCTCGTTATAAGCAATCAGCCCCAGCATTTT. This gives the protein CASSPLVISNQPQHF.

This sequence joins TRBV4-2 and TRBJ2-7, with 13 bases aligning to TRBD2. The CDR3 has 15 amino acids. The trim removed 2 bases at V and 2 bases at J, leaving 0 bases unmatched. Germline V CDR1 and CDR2: LGHNA, YNFKEQ. DNA for the CDR3: TGTGCCAGCAGCCAAACTAGCGGGGGGGCCTACGAGCAGTACTTC. Translating it yields CASSQTSGGAYEQYF.

The J gene is TRBJ1-1, the V gene TRBV10-3; TRBD1 is a possible D gene (5 bases). V was trimmed by 2 bases and J by 11 bases, leaving 15 bases between them. The CDR3 loop spans 13 amino acids. CDR1 and CDR2 (germline): ENHRY, SYGVKD. The CDR3 region is CAISERGVSGAFF. CDR3 DNA sequence: TGTGCCATCAGTGAGCGGGGGGTCAGCGGGGCTTTCTTT.

The sample holds a few counts of this clone. The chain has TRBV11-2 and TRBJ1-2; 7 positions match TRBD1. Germline CDR1 SGHAT, CDR2 FQNNGV. There are 15 residues in the CDR3. V shed 0 bases and J 4 bases; nucleotides not matched to a gene: 5. CDR3 in DNA: TGTGCCAGCAGCTTAGAGAGCGAGGGGGCCTATGGCTACACCTTC. This codes for CASSLESEGAYGYTF.

A few counts support this clone. V and J are TRBV28 and TRBJ2-7; 8 bases line up with TRBD1. The CDR3 runs 14 residues. Trimming removed 0 bases from V and 4 bases from J; junction bases left unmatched: 2. Germline V CDR1 and CDR2: MDHEN, SYDVKM. CDR3 nucleotides: TGTGCCAGCAGTTTATGGACAGGGGTATACGAGCAGTACTTC. It codes for CASSLWTGVYEQYF.

V gene TRBV4-1 combines with J gene TRBJ2-1; possible D gene TRBD2, 6 bases. The germline V gene encodes CDR1 MGHRA and CDR2 YSYEKL. V lost 0 bases, J lost 7 bases, and 13 bases lay in between. The CDR3 is made up of 15 amino acids. CDR3 region: CASSQEEGRRNEQFF. CDR3 bases: TGCGCCAGCAGCCAAGAGGAGGGTCGAAGAAATGAGCAGTTCTTC.

The genes are TRBV6-1 and TRBJ1-2; D remains ambiguous. Per germline, CDR1 MNHNS and CDR2 SASEGT. CDR3 length: 15 amino acids. Trimming removed 0 bases from V and 2 bases from J, with 10 bases in between. CDR3 DNA sequence: TGTGCCAGCAGTGAAGCGGCGGGAAACAACTATGGCTACACCTTC. It specifies CASSEAAGNNYGYTF.

This chain joins TRBV19 and TRBJ2-3; 8 positions agree with TRBD1. Per germline, CDR1 LNHDA and CDR2 SQIVND (reference sequence). This CDR3 is built from 14 residues. The V gene end was trimmed by 5 bases and the J gene end by 0 bases; junction bases not matched to a gene: 1. The CDR3 region is CASSDRGSTDTQYF. The CDR3 nucleotides are TGTGCCAGTAGTGACAGGGGAAGCACAGATACGCAGTATTTT.

The CDR3 reads CASSFEVGTQYF. Here the CDR3 DNA reads TGTGCCAGCAGCTTTGAGGTTGGTACGCAGTATTTT. The chain couples TRBV7-2 to TRBJ2-3, with D uncertain. V lost 3 bases, J lost 8 bases, and 9 bases lay in between. The CDR3 is 12 residues long. The germline gives CDR1 SGHTA, CDR2 FQGNSA.

The chain is built from TRBV7-9 and TRBJ1-2, with 7 bases that match TRBD1. Germline CDR1 is SEHNR and CDR2 is FQNEAQ (reference sequence). The junction had 12 bases not matched to a gene; V was cut back by 10 bases and J by 1 base. The CDR3 runs 15 residues. The CDR3 nucleotides are TGTGCCATCCCTAGGGGCAGGGGGAATAACTATGGCTACACCTTC. Translating gives CAIPRGRGNNYGYTF.

The V gene is TRBV7-8, the J gene TRBJ1-6, with 8 bases lining up with TRBD1. Germline trimming cut 6 bases from V and 3 bases from J; bases unmatched to any gene: 4. In germline, CDR1 is SGHVS, CDR2 FQNEAQ. The CDR3 is 15 amino acids. CDR3 protein: CASRSGQVYNSPLHF. The CDR3 DNA follows: TGTGCCAGCAGGTCGGGACAGGTCTATAATTCACCCCTCCACTTT. Combining the CDR3 with reference TRBV7-8 and TRBJ1-6 gives the whole variable domain GAGVSQSPRYKVAKRGQDVALRCDPISGHVSLFWYQQALGQGPEFLTYFQNEAQLDKSGLPSDRFFAERPEGSVSTLKIQRTQQEDSAVYLCASRSGQVYNSPLHFGNGTRLTVT.

This clone was seen a single time. The chain links TRBV7-6 to TRBJ2-2; 7 bases are shared with TRBD2. The J segment lost 0 bases and the V segment lost 4 bases, leaving 5 bases of the junction unmatched. Germline V gene sequence: CDR1 SGHVS, CDR2 FNYEAQ. This CDR3 has 16 amino acids. CDR3 DNA sequence: TGTGCCAGCAGCTCTCTGGCGGGAGCGAACACCGGGGAGCTGTTTTTT. Protein product: CASSSLAGANTGELFF.

The genes are TRBV10-1 and TRBJ2-5; D unclear. V lost 6 bases to trimming and J lost 1 base, with 9 bases between them. The CDR3 sequence is 13 residues long. Germline CDR1 is WNHNN and CDR2 is SYGVQD (reference sequence). The CDR3 DNA reads as TGCGCCAGCAGCGAGCAGTTCCAAGAGACCCAGTACTTC. Its protein is CASSEQFQETQYF.